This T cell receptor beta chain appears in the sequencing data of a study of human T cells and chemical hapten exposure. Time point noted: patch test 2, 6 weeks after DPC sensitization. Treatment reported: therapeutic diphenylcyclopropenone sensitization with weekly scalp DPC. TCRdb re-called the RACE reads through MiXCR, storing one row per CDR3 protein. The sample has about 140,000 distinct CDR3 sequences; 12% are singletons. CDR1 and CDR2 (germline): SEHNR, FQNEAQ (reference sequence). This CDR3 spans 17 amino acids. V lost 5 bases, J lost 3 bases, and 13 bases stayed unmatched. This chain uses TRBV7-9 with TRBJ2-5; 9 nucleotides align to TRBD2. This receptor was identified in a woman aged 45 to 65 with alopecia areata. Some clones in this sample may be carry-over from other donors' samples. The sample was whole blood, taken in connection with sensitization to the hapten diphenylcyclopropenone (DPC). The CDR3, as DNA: TGTGCCAGCAGCCCACTTAGCGGGAGAAGCGGTAAAGAGACCCAGTACTTC. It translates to CASSPLSGRSGKETQYF.